This paragraph covers one T cell receptor beta chain sequence. As yet, its antigen is unknown. This sample stems from a study of T cell responses to AZD1222 COVID-19 vaccine. Overall study results and limits: Close to half of spike-specific TCRs reportedly recognize unmutated variant regions. Donors were mostly white British, more females; clonal diversity possibly underestimated.

This CDR3 contains 16 residues. Germline V gives CDR1 LNHDA, CDR2 SQIVND (reference sequence). Between the trimmed V and J ends, which lost 5 bases and 0 bases, there was a span of 11 bases. Sequenced by immunoSEQ multiplex PCR; TCRdb stores in-frame clones only, minus some. The sample lists about 93,000 clones; under 90% were seen once. The sequence was obtained from an adult in good health. The chain uses TRBV19 and TRBJ1-6; weak D call: TRBD1 (5 bases). The sequencing used peripheral blood, collected on day 0 of MenACWY control vaccination. The CDR3 spells CASSGRRVSYNSPLHF. The CDR3 DNA is TGTGCCAGTAGTGGTCGCAGGGTCTCCTATAATTCACCCCTCCACTTT.